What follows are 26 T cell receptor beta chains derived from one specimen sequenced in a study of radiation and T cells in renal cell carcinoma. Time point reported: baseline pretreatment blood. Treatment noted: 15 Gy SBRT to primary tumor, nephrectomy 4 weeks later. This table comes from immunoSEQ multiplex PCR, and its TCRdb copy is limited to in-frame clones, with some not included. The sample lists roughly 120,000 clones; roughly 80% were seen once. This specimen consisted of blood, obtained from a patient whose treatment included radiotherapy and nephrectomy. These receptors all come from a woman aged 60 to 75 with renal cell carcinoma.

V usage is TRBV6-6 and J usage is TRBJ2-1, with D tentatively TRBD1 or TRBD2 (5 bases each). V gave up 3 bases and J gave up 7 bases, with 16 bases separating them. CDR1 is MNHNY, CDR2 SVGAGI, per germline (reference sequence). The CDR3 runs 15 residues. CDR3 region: CASSYVDGGRNEQFF. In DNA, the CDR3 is TGTGCCAGCAGTTATGTGGATGGGGGTAGGAATGAGCAGTTCTTC.

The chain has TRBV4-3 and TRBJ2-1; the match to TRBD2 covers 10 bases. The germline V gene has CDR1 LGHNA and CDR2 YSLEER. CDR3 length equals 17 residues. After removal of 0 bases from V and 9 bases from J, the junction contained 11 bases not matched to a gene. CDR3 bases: TGCGCCAGCAGCCAAGATGTAGCGGGAGGCCCATTAGGTGAGCAGTTCTTC. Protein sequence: CASSQDVAGGPLGEQFF.

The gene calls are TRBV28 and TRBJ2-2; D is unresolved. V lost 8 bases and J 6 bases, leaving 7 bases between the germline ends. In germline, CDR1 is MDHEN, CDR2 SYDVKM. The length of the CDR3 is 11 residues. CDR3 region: CASAVAGELFF. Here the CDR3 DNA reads TGTGCCAGCGCAGTCGCCGGGGAGCTGTTTTTT. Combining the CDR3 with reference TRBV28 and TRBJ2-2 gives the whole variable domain DVKVTQSSRYLVKRTGEKVFLECVQDMDHENMFWYRQDPGLGLRLIYFSYDVKMKEKGDIPEGYSVSREKKERFSLILESASTNQTSMYLCASAVAGELFFGEGSRLTVL.

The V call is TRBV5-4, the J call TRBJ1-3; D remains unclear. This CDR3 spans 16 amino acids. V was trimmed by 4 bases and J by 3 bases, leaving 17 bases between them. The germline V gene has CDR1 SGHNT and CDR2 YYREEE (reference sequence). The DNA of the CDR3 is TGTGCCAGCAGCCCCCGAACAGACGGGCTTGGAAACACCATATATTTT. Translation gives CASSPRTDGLGNTIYF.

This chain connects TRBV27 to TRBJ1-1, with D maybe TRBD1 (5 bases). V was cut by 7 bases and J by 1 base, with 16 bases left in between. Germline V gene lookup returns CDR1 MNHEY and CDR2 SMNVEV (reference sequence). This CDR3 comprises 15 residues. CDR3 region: CASTLGGTGNTEAFF. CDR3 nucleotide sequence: TGTGCCAGCACCCTCGGGGGGACCGGGAACACTGAAGCTTTCTTT.

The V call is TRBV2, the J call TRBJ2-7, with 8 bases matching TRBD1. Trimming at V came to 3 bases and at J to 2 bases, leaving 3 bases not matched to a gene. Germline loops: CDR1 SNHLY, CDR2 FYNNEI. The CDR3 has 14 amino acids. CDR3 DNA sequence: TGTGCCAGCAGTGAGAGGACAGGGACCTACGAGCAGTACTTC. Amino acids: CASSERTGTYEQYF.

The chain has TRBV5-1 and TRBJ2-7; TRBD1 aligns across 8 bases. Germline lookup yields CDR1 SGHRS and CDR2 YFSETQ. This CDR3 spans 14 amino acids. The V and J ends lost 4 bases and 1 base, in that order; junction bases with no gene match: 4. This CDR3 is CASSPGTGSYEQYF. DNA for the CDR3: TGCGCCAGCAGCCCTGGGACAGGATCCTACGAGCAGTACTTC.

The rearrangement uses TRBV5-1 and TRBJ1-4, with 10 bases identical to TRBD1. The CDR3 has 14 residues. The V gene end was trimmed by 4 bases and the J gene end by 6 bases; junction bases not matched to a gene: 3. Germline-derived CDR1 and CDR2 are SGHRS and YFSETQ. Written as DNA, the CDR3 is TGCGCCAGCAGCGGCGGGACAGGGGATGAAAAACTGTTTTTT. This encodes CASSGGTGDEKLFF.

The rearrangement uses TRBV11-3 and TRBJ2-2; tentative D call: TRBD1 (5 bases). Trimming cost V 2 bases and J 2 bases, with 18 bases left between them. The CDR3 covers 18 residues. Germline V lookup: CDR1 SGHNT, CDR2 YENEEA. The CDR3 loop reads CASSLHALAGPNTGELFF. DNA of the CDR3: TGTGCCAGCAGCTTACATGCCCTGGCAGGGCCTAACACCGGGGAGCTGTTTTTT.

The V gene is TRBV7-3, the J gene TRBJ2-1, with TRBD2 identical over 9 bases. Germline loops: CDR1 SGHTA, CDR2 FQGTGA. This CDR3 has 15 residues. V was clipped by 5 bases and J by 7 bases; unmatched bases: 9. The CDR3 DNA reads TGTGCCAGCAGCCCACATGCGGGAGGGCCGAATGAGCAGTTCTTC. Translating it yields CASSPHAGGPNEQFF.

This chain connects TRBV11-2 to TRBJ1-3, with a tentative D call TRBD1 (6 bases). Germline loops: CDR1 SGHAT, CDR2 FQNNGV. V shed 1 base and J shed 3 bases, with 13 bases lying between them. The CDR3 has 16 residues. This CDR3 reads CASSLAGAGNGNTIYF. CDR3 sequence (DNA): TGTGCCAGCAGCTTAGCGGGGGCAGGGAATGGAAACACCATATATTTT. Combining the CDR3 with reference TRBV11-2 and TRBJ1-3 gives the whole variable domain EAGVAQSPRYKIIEKRQSVAFWCNPISGHATLYWYQQILGQGPKLLIQFQNNGVVDDSQLPKDRFSAERLKGVDSTLKIQPAKLEDSAVYLCASSLAGAGNGNTIYFGEGSWLTVV.

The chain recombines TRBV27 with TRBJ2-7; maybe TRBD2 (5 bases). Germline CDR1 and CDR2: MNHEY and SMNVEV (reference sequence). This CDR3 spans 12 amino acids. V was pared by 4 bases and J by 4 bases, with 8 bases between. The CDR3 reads CASSSGGYEQYF. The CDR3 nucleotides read TGTGCCAGCAGTTCTGGCGGGTACGAGCAGTACTTC.

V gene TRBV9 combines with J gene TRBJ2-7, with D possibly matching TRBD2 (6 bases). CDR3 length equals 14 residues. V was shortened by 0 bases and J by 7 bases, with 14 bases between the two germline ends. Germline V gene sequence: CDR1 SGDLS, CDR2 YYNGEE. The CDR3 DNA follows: TGTGCCAGCAGCGTAGGGCGGGGACCGGCGGAGCAGTACTTC. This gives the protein CASSVGRGPAEQYF. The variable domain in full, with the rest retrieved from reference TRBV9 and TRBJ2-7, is DSGVTQTPKHLITATGQRVTLRCSPRSGDLSVYWYQQSLDQGLQFLIQYYNGEERAKGNILERFSAQQFPDLHSELNLSSLELGDSALYFCASSVGRGPAEQYFGPGTRLTVT.

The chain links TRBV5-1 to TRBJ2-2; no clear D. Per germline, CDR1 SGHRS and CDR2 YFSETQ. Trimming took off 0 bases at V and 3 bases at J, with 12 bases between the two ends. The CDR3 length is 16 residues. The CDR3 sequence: CASSLEGPSDTGELFF. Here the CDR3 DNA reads TGCGCCAGCAGCTTGGAAGGCCCCTCGGACACCGGGGAGCTGTTTTTT.

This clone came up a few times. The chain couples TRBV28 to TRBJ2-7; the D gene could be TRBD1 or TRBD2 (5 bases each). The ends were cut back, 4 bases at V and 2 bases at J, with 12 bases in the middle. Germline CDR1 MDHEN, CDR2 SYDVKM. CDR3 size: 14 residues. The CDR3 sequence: CASSSGMGAYEQYF. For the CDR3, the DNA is TGTGCCAGCAGTTCAGGGATGGGGGCCTACGAGCAGTACTTC. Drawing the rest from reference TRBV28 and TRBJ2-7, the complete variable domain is DVKVTQSSRYLVKRTGEKVFLECVQDMDHENMFWYRQDPGLGLRLIYFSYDVKMKEKGDIPEGYSVSREKKERFSLILESASTNQTSMYLCASSSGMGAYEQYFGPGTRLTVT.

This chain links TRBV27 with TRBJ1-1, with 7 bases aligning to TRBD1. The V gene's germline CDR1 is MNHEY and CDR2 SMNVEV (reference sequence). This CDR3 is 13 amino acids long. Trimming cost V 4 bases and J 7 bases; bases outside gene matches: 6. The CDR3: CASSWRQGDEAFF. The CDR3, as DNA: TGTGCCAGCAGTTGGCGGCAGGGGGATGAAGCTTTCTTT.

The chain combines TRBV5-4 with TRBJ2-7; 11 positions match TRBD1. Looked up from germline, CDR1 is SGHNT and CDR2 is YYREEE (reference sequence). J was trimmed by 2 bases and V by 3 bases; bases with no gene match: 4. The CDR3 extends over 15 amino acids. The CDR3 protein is CASSSDRGPPYEQYF. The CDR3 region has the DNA TGTGCCAGCAGCTCGGACAGGGGGCCCCCCTACGAGCAGTACTTC.

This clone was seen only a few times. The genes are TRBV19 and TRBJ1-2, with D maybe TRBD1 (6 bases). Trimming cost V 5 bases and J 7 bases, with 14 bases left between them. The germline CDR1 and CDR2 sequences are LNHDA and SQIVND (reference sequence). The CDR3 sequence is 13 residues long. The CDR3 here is CASSVNRDGGYTF. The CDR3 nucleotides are TGTGCCAGTAGTGTGAACAGGGATGGTGGCTACACCTTC.

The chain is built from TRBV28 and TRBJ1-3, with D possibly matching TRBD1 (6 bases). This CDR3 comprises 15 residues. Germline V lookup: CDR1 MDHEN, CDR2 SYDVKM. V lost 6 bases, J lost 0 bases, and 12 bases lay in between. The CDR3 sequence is CASRVTGLSGNTIYF. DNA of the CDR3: TGTGCCAGCAGGGTGACAGGCCTCTCTGGAAACACCATATATTTT.

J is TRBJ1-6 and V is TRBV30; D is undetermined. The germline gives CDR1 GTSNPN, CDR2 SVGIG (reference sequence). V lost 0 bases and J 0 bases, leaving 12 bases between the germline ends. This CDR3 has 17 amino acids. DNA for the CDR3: TGTGCCTGGAGTGTAGGCAGGACGAGCTCCTATAATTCACCCCTCCACTTT. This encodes CAWSVGRTSSYNSPLHF.

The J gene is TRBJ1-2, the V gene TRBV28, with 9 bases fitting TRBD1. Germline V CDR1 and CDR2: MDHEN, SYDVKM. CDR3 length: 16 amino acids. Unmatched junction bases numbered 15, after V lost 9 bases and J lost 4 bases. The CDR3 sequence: CASYSPGQGLGYGYTF. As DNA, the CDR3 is TGTGCCAGTTATTCCCCGGGACAGGGCCTTGGCTATGGCTACACCTTC.

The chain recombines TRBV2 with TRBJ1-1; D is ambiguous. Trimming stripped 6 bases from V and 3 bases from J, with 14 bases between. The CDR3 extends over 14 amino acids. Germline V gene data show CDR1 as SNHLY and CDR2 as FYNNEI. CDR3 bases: TGTGCCAGCAGCCTTCCCGGTAGGGACACTGAAGCTTTCTTT. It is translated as CASSLPGRDTEAFF.

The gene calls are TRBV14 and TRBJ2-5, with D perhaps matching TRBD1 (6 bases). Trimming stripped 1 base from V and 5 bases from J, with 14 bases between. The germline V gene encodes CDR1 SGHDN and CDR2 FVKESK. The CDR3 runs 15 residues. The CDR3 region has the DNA TGTGCCAGCAGCCAAGGGACAGATTGGCGGGAGACCCAGTACTTC. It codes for CASSQGTDWRETQYF. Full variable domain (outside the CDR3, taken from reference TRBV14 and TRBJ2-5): EAGVTQFPSHSVIEKGQTVTLRCDPISGHDNLYWYRRVMGKEIKFLLHFVKESKQDESGMPNNRFLAERTGGTYSTLKVQPAELEDSGVYFCASSQGTDWRETQYFGPGTRLLVL.

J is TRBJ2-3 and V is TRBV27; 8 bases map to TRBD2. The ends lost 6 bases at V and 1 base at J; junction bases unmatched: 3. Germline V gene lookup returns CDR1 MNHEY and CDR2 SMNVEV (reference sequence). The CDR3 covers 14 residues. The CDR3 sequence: CASRWRGGTDTQYF. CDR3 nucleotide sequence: TGTGCCAGCAGGTGGCGGGGGGGCACAGATACGCAGTATTTT.

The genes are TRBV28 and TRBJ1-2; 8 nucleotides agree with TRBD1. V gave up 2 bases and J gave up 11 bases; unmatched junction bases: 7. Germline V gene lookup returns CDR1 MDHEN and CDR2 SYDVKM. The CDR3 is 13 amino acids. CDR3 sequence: CASSLRATGAYTF. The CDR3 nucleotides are TGTGCCAGCAGTTTAAGGGCGACAGGGGCATACACCTTC.

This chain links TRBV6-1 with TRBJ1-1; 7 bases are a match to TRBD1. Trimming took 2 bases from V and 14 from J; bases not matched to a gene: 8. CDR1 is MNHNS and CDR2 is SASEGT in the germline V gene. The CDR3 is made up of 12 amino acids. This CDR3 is CASSERQGKCFF. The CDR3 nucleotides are TGTGCCAGCAGTGAAAGACAGGGAAAATGCTTCTTT.